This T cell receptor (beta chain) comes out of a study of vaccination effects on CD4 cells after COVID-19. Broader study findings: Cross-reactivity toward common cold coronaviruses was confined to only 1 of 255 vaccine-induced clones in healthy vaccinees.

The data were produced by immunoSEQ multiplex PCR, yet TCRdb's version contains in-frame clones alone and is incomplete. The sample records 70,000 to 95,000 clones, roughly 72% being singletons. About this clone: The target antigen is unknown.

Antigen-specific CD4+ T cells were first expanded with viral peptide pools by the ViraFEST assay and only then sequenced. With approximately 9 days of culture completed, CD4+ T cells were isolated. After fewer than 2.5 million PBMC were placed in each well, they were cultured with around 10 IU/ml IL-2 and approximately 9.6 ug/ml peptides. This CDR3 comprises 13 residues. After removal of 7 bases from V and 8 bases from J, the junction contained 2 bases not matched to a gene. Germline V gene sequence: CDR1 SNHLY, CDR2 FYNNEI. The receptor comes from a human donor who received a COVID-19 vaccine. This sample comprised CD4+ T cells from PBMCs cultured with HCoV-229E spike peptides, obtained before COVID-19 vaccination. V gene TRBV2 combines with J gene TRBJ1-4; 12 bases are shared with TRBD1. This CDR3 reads CASTGTGGEKLFF. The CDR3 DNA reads TGTGCCAGCACCGGGACAGGGGGCGAAAAACTGTTTTTT.